This T cell receptor (beta chain) was recorded in a study of identical twins. Trimming cost V 2 bases and J 10 bases, with 5 bases left between them. This CDR3 region has 10 residues. Germline V lookup: CDR1 SEHNR, CDR2 FQNEAQ (reference sequence). Via MiXCR, TCRdb re-called the 5' RACE reads, giving one row per CDR3 protein. Of around 370,000 distinct CDR3 sequences listed, about 9% are singletons. The clonotype comes from a woman between 50 and 59 years old in good health. The sequenced material came from naive T cells sorted from blood. This chain connects TRBV7-9 to TRBJ1-2, with no clear D. CDR3 coding DNA: TGTGCCAGCAGCTTATTAGACTACACCTTC. As protein: CASSLLDYTF. The full variable domain, rest sourced from reference TRBV7-9 and TRBJ1-2, is DTGVSQNPRHKITKRGQNVTFRCDPISEHNRLYWYRQTLGQGPEFLTYFQNEAQLEKSRLLSDRFSAERPKGSFSTLEIQRTEQGDSAMYLCASSLLDYTFGSGTRLTVV.